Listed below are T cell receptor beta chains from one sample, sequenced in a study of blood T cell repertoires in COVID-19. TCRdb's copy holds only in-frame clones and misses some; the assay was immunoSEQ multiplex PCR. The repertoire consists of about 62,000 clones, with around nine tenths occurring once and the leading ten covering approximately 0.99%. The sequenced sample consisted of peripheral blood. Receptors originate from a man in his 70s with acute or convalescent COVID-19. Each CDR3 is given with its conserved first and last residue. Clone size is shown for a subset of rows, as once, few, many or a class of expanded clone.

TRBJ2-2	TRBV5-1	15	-	CASSLTSTNTGELFF
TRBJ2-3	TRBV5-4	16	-	CASSQGQGAKTDTQYF
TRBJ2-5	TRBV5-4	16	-	CASSLVVGANQETQYF
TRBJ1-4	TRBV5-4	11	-	CASGTDGLGFF
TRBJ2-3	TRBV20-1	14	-	CSASSGRVTDTQYF
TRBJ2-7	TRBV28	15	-	CASSSRLAGGYEQYF
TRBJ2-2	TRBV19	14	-	CASSAVGNTGELFF
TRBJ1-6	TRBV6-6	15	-	CASSYSRGHNSPLHF
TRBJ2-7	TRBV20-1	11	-	CSALFSYEQYF
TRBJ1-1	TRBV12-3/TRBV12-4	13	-	CASRRQAPTGAFF
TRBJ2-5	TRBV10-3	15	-	CAISESSGVQETQYF
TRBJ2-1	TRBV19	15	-	CASSVAGGPLNEQFF
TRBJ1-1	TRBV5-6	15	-	CASLPGTPGYTEAFF
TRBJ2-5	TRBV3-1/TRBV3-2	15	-	CASSQGTSDQETQYF
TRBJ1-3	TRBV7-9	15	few	CASSFRAGIGNTIYF
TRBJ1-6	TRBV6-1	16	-	CASSAAGTGVRSPLHF
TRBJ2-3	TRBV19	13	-	CASSIGPTDTQYF
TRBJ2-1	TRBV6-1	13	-	CASSEEPTPKQFF
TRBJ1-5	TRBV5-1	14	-	CASRDRVDGQPQHF
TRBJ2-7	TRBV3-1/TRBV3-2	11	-	CASSQYNEQYF
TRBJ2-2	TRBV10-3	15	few	CAISEGQTNTGELFF
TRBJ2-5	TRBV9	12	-	CASRSSGETQYF
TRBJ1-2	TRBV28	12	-	CASTPDRYGYTF
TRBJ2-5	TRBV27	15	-	CASSRNRGRGETQYF
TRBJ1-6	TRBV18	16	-	CASSPRDVSYNSPLHF
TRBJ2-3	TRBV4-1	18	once	CASSQAGLAGGLSDTQYF
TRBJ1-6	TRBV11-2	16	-	CASSTSPQGSYSPLHF
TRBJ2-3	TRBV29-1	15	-	CSVVTGLAGGTPQYF
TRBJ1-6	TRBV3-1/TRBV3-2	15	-	CASSQDQLTNSPLHF
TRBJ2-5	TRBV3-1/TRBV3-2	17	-	CASSQLPGAATAGTQYF
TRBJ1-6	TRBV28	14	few	CASSSGGRGDTLHF
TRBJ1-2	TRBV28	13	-	CATLIGGTYGYTF
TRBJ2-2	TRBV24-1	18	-	CATSDRPPGYGNTGELFF
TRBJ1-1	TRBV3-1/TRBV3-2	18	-	CASSQRSFGYGSNTEAFF
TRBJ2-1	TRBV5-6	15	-	CASSFDRVGTNEQFF
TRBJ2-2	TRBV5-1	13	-	CASSRGGREELFF
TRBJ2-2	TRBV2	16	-	CASYPWDRGFTGELFF
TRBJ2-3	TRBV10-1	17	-	CASFSAGGDPSTDTQYF
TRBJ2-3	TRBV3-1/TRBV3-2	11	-	CASSQDSAQYF
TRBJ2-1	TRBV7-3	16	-	CASSVNSGGAYNEQFF
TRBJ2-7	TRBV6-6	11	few	CASQRGQGVYF
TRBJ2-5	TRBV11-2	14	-	CASSFGTAQETQYF
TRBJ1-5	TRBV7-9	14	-	CASSPTGGNQPQHF
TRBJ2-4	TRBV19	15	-	CASKKAGVDKNIQYF
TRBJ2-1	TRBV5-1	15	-	CASSLETGAYNEQFF
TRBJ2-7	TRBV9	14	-	CASSAGTSSYEQYF
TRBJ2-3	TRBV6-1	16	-	CASSGPGQGAADTQYF
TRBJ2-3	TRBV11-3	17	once	CASSLTRTGMGTDTQYF
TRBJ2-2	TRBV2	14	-	CASSFDRNTGELFF
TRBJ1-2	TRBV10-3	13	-	CAISESPSDGYTF
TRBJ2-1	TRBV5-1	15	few	CASSGTSGGPNEQFF
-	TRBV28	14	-	CASTLWGGNQPQYF
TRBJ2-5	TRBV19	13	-	CASTHSGVETQYF